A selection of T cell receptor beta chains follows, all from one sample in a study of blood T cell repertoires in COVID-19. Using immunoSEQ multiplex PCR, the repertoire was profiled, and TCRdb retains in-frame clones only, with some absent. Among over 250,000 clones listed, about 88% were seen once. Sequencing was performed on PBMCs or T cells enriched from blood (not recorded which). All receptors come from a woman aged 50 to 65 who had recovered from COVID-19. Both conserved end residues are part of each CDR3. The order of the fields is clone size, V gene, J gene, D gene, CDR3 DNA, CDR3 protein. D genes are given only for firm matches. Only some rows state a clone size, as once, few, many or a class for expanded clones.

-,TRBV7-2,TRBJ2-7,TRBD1,TGTGCCAGCAGCCCACAGGGGGCGCCTACCTACGAGCAGTACTTC,CASSPQGAPTYEQYF
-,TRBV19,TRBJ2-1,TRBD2,TGTGCCAGTAGTTCTTTGACTAGCGGGAGTTCTGAGCAGTTCTTC,CASSSLTSGSSEQFF
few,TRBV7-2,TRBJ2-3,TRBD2,TGTGCCAGCAGCCCACTAGCGGGAGGGCCGGATACGCAGTATTTT,CASSPLAGGPDTQYF
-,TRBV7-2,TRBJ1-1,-,TGTGCCAGCAGCTTGGGAACCGGGACAAAGAACACTGAAGCTTTCTTT,CASSLGTGTKNTEAFF
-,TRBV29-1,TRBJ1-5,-,TGCAGCGTTGTAAACAGGGACAATCAGCCCCAGCATTTT,CSVVNRDNQPQHF
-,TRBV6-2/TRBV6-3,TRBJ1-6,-,TGTGCCAGCAGTTACACGGGGTCGGGTTCACCCCTCCACTTT,CASSYTGSGSPLHF
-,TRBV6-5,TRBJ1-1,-,TGTGCCAGCAGTTACTCAGGGGCAGGTGAAGCTTTCTTT,CASSYSGAGEAFF
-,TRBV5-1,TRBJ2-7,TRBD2,TGCGCCAGCAGCTTGGGGGTAGCGGGAGTCGGTAGCTACGAGCAGTACTTC,CASSLGVAGVGSYEQYF
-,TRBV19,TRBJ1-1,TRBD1,TGTGCCAGTAGTATACTGGGACAGGGGGTTGTCACTGAAGCTTTCTTT,CASSILGQGVVTEAFF
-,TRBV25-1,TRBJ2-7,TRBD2,TGTGCCAGCAGTGCACGCCAGGGACTAGCGGGAGGATACGAGCAGTACTTC,CASSARQGLAGGYEQYF
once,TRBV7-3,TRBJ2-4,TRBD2,TGTGCCAGCAGCTTGGGACTAGCGGGGGACAAAAACATTCAGTACTTC,CASSLGLAGDKNIQYF
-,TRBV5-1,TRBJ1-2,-,TGCGCCAGCAGCTTGATAGGGGTTAACTATGGCTACACCTTC,CASSLIGVNYGYTF